This is a list of T cell receptor beta chains from one sample in a study of T cell repertoires in cytomegalovirus infection. MiXCR was run by TCRdb on the reads, yielding one entry per CDR3 protein. The sample consists of some 350,000 distinct CDR3 sequences, 15% to 20% of them appearing once. The sequencing input was PBMCs. The receptors derive from a human donor in good health (CMV status not recorded). Some clones in this sample may be carry-over from other donors' samples. CDR3s include the opening cysteine and the closing phenylalanine or tryptophan. Fields, in order: J gene, D gene, V gene, clone size, CDR3 protein, CDR3 DNA. The D gene is left open where the match is weak. Size tells how often a clone was seen (once, few, many) or the class of an expanded clone, and some rows leave it out.

>TRBJ2-1|-|TRBV7-6|many
CASSWTLNEQFF
TGTGCCAGCAGCTGGACCTTAAATGAGCAGTTCTTC
>TRBJ2-2|-|TRBV5-5|many
CASSLGRGGTNTGELFF
TGTGCCAGCAGCTTGGGAAGGGGGGGCACGAACACCGGGGAGCTGTTTTTT
>TRBJ2-5|-|TRBV6-2/TRBV6-3|-
CASRSSGTEPGTQYF
TGTGCCAGCAGATCCTCCGGGACGGAGCCAGGGACCCAGTACTTC
>TRBJ1-1|TRBD1|TRBV7-2|many
CASSFSGQGSSEAFF
TGTGCCAGCAGCTTCTCGGGACAGGGGAGTTCTGAAGCTTTCTTT
>TRBJ2-2|-|TRBV3-1|-
CASSQDLVAGELFF
TGTGCCAGCAGCCAAGACCTGGTGGCCGGGGAGCTGTTTTTT
>TRBJ1-4|-|TRBV4-1|many
CASSHAGGVANEKLFF
TGCGCCAGCAGCCACGCTGGGGGGGTGGCTAATGAAAAACTGTTTTTT
>TRBJ2-7|TRBD2|TRBV5-6|few
CASSRTAGDEQYF
TGTGCCAGCAGTCGGACAGCGGGGGACGAGCAGTACTTC
>TRBJ1-6|-|TRBV10-3|many
CAIREGGRNSPLHF
TGTGCCATCAGGGAAGGGGGGCGGAATTCACCCCTCCACTTT
>TRBJ2-7|-|TRBV27|-
CASKTGLRSSYEQYF
TGTGCCAGCAAAACCGGACTCCGGAGCTCCTACGAGCAGTACTTC
>TRBJ2-1|-|TRBV19|few
CASSVKWKQFF
TGTGCCAGTAGTGTGAAGTGGAAGCAGTTCTTC
>TRBJ2-2|TRBD1|TRBV2|-
CASSVPGQGPPGELFF
TGTGCCAGCAGTGTGCCGGGACAGGGGCCCCCCGGGGAGCTGTTTTTT
>TRBJ2-5|-|TRBV18|many
CASSPGLETQYF
TGTGCCAGCAGCCCCGGGTTGGAGACCCAGTACTTC
>TRBJ2-4|-|TRBV5-6|many
CASSLVGSLGGIQYF
TGTGCCAGCAGCTTGGTCGGTAGTCTTGGGGGCATTCAGTACTTC
>TRBJ2-7|TRBD2|TRBV27|-
CASRPSGGREQYF
TGTGCCAGCAGACCTAGCGGGGGGCGCGAGCAGTACTTC
>TRBJ1-6|-|TRBV4-1|few
CASSQDPGLISPLHF
TGCGCCAGCAGCCAAGACCCAGGGCTCATTTCACCCCTCCACTTT
>TRBJ2-7|-|TRBV5-1|-
CASSPQPPGPYEQYF
TGCGCCAGCAGCCCCCAGCCCCCGGGGCCCTACGAGCAGTACTTC
>TRBJ1-5|TRBD1|TRBV6-1|-
CASSSGGQRYINQPQHF
TGTGCCAGCAGTTCCGGGGGACAGAGATATATCAATCAGCCCCAGCATTTT
>TRBJ2-2|-|TRBV29-1|-
CSVGGDRSNTGELFF
TGCAGCGTTGGCGGGGACAGATCGAACACCGGGGAGCTGTTTTTT
>TRBJ2-7|-|TRBV29-1|few
CSAVGTRSYEQYF
TGCAGCGCTGTGGGGACAAGATCCTACGAGCAGTACTTC
>TRBJ2-7|TRBD1|TRBV7-2|many
CASSVGQGIYEQYF
TGTGCCAGCAGCGTCGGACAGGGGATCTACGAGCAGTACTTC
>TRBJ2-2|-|TRBV2|-
CARQDSRGAGELFF
TGTGCCAGACAGGACAGCCGAGGGGCCGGGGAGCTGTTTTTT
>TRBJ2-2|TRBD2|TRBV7-2|many
CASSSSGRQLFF
TGTGCCAGCAGCTCGAGCGGGAGGCAGCTGTTTTTT
>TRBJ2-5|TRBD1|TRBV6-5|once
CASSIRGWGQGEETQYF
TGTGCCAGCAGTATTAGGGGGTGGGGACAGGGCGAAGAGACCCAGTACTTC
>TRBJ1-3|TRBD1|TRBV29-1|-
CSAQDRVAGNTIYF
TGCAGCGCTCAGGACAGGGTGGCCGGAAACACCATATATTTT
>TRBJ1-5|-|TRBV12-3/TRBV12-4|few
CASRSRGQPQHF
TGTGCCAGCAGAAGCAGGGGTCAGCCCCAGCATTTT
>TRBJ2-1|TRBD2|TRBV5-6|few
CASSLFREGTYNEQFF
TGTGCCAGCAGCTTGTTCCGGGAGGGCACGTACAATGAGCAGTTCTTC
>TRBJ1-5|TRBD1|TRBV19|many
CASSIWDSSNQPQHF
TGTGCCAGTAGTATCTGGGACAGTTCCAATCAGCCCCAGCATTTT
>TRBJ2-3|-|TRBV6-1|many
CASPAGDLATDTQYF
TGTGCCAGCCCCGCCGGTGACCTTGCGACAGATACGCAGTATTTT
>TRBJ2-3|-|TRBV6-5|few
CASSDTWGTDTQYF
TGTGCCAGCAGTGACACCTGGGGGACAGATACGCAGTATTTT
>TRBJ1-3|-|TRBV12-5|few
CASGLATQIPYLGNTIYF
TGTGCTAGTGGTTTGGCCACACAGATACCTTATCTCGGAAACACCATATATTTT
>TRBJ1-2|TRBD1|TRBV28|few
CASKLQGYGYTF
TGTGCCAGCAAACTACAGGGGTATGGCTACACCTTC
>TRBJ1-4|-|TRBV20-1|few
CSASPDGSTNEKLFF
TGCAGTGCTTCTCCAGACGGATCAACTAATGAAAAACTGTTTTTT
>TRBJ2-1|TRBD2|TRBV20-1|few
CSAHLRQKAGGPTEQFF
TGCAGTGCCCACCTCCGACAGAAAGCGGGAGGGCCGACTGAGCAGTTCTTC
>TRBJ2-3|-|TRBV20-1|-
CSARASFGSTSTDTQYF
TGCAGTGCTAGAGCCTCCTTTGGGTCCACTAGCACAGATACGCAGTATTTT
>TRBJ2-7|-|TRBV7-2|many
CASSFLGDYEQYF
TGTGCCAGCAGCTTCTTAGGGGACTACGAGCAGTACTTC
>TRBJ2-5|-|TRBV23-1|few
CAAHRRGRGGQYF
TGCGCCGCTCACAGGAGGGGCCGTGGAGGCCAGTACTTC
>TRBJ2-3|-|TRBV5-1|many
CASSLEAAFTDTQYF
TGCGCCAGCAGCTTGGAGGCCGCGTTCACAGATACGCAGTATTTT
>TRBJ1-1|-|TRBV20-1|few
CSASSGPNTEAFF
TGCAGTGCTAGCTCCGGACCGAACACTGAAGCTTTCTTT